Described below is a single T cell receptor beta chain sequence and its context. What it binds is unknown. The germline CDR1 and CDR2 sequences are MNHNS and SASEGT. This CDR3 region has 14 residues. Nested PCRs of approximately 16 and 9 cycles, two in total, were run on TCRalpha and TCRbeta cDNA. TCRdb re-called the 5' RACE reads and gives one entry per CDR3 protein, without DNA. The sample yields approximately 400,000 distinct CDR3 sequences, of which the top ten take up about 2.3%. The source of the sample is a study of monozygotic twins with inflammatory bowel disease. Regarding the study as a whole: It was in IBD patients that TCRbeta diversity (inverse Simpson) was lower than in healthy co-twins. Concordance status among twins (concordant versus discordant) showed no link to repertoire similarity, possibly from limited power.

The origin of this receptor is a human donor with ulcerative colitis or Crohn's disease, or a healthy co-twin of an affected twin (not recorded which). Sequenced material: blood. V is TRBV6-1 and J is TRBJ1-5; TCRdb's D call, TRBD1, is unchecked because there is no DNA. The chain's CDR3 is CASSAGQGGQPQHF.